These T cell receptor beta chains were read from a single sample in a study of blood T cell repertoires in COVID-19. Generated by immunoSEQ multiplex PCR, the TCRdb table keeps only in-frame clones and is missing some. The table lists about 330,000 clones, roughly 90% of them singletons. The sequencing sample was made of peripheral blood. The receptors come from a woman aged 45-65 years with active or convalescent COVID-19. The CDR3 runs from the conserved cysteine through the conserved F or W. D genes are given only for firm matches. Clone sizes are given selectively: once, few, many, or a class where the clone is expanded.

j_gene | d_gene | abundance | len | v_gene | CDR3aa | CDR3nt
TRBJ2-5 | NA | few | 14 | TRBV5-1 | CASSGGRGEETQYF | TGCGCCAGCAGCGGGGGCAGGGGAGAAGAGACCCAGTACTTC
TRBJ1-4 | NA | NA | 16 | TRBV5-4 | CASSPTRTGPNEKLFF | TGTGCCAGCAGCCCAACCCGAACAGGGCCTAATGAAAAACTGTTTTTT
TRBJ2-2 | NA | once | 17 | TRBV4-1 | CASSQDLNRRNTGELFF | TGCGCCAGCAGCCAAGACCTTAATCGGAGGAACACCGGGGAGCTGTTTTTT
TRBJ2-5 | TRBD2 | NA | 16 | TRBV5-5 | CASSLWLTKGGETQYF | TGTGCCAGCAGCTTGTGGCTTACCAAGGGAGGGGAGACCCAGTACTTC
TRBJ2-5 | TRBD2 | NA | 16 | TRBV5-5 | CASSWGLAGGQETQYF | TGTGCCAGCAGCTGGGGACTAGCGGGGGGCCAAGAGACCCAGTACTTC
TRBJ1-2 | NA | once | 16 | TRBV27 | CASSLYKGTTDYGYTF | TGTGCCAGCAGTTTATACAAGGGGACTACCGACTATGGCTACACCTTC
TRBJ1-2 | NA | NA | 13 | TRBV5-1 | CASSPDSEYGYTF | TGCGCCAGCAGCCCCGACAGCGAGTATGGCTACACCTTC
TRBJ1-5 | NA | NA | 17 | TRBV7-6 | CASSPRAGTYSNQPQHF | TGTGCCAGCAGCCCGAGGGCAGGTACCTATAGCAATCAGCCCCAGCATTTT
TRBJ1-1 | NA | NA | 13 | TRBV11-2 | CASSSARGVIAFF | TGTGCCAGCAGCTCGGCACGGGGGGTGATCGCTTTCTTT
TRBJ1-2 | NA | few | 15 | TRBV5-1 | CATSAIAGGSYGYTF | TGCGCCACCTCCGCCATAGCGGGGGGAAGCTATGGCTACACCTTC
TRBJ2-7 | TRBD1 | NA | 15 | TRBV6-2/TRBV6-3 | CASSYSQQGAYEQYF | TGTGCCAGCAGTTACTCGCAACAGGGGGCCTACGAGCAGTACTTC
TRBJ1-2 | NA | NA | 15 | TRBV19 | CASSIDLTGLRGYTF | TGTGCCAGTAGTATAGATCTTACAGGGCTAAGAGGCTACACCTTC
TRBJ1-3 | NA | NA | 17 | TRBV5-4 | CASSLSAGYFSGNTIYF | TGTGCCAGCAGCTTGAGCGCAGGGTACTTCTCTGGAAACACCATATATTTT
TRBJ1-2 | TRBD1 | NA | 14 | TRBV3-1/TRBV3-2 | CASSQDSGGNGYTF | TGTGCCAGCAGCCAAGATTCAGGGGGCAATGGCTACACCTTC
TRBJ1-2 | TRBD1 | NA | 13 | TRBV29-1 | CSVGVGTDYGYTF | TGCAGCGTTGGGGTCGGGACAGACTATGGCTACACCTTC
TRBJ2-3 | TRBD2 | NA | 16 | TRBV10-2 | CATSSGLAAGADTQYF | TGCGCCACTTCGTCAGGGCTAGCGGCGGGGGCAGATACGCAGTATTTT
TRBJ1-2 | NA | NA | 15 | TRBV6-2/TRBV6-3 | CASSYSGASNYGYTF | TGTGCCAGCAGTTACTCAGGGGCGTCTAACTATGGCTACACCTTC
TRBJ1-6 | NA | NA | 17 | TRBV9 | CASSNGMPSSYNSPLHF | TGTGCCAGCAGCAACGGGATGCCGAGCTCCTATAATTCACCCCTCCACTTT
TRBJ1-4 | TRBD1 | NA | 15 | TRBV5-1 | CASSSGGTGDEKLFF | TGCGCCAGCAGCTCCGGTGGGACAGGGGATGAAAAACTGTTTTTT
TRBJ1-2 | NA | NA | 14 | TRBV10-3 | CAISESSRNYGYTF | TGTGCCATCAGTGAGTCGTCCAGGAACTATGGCTACACCTTC
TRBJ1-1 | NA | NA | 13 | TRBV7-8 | CASSLGGTTAAFF | TGTGCCAGCAGCTTAGGGGGGACAACCGCAGCTTTCTTT
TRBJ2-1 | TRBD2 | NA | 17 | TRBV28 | CASSIGTSGTGYNEQFF | TGTGCCAGCAGTATCGGGACTAGCGGGACGGGTTACAATGAGCAGTTCTTC
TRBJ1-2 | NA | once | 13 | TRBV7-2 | CASSLAQAYGYTF | TGTGCCAGCAGCTTAGCGCAGGCCTATGGCTACACCTTC
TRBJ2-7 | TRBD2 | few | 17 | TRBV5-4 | CASSLDPTSGSKNEQYF | TGTGCCAGCAGCTTGGATCCCACTAGCGGGAGTAAGAACGAGCAGTACTTC
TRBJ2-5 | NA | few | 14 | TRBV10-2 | CASSEGTRTETQYF | TGCGCCAGCAGTGAGGGTACGCGAACAGAGACCCAGTACTTC
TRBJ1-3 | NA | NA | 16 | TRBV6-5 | CASSYRDTPTGNTIYF | TGTGCCAGCAGTTACAGGGACACGCCGACTGGAAACACCATATATTTT
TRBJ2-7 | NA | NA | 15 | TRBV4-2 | CASSQDRTGSYEQYF | TGTGCCAGCAGCCAAGATCGTACGGGTTCCTACGAGCAGTACTTC
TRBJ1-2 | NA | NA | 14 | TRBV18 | CASSPTGDFYGYTF | TGTGCCAGCTCACCGACAGGAGACTTCTATGGCTACACCTTC
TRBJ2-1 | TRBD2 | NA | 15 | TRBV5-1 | CASLETSGSNNEQFF | TGCGCCAGCCTCGAGACTAGCGGGAGTAACAATGAGCAGTTCTTC
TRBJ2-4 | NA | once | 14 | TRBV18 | CASSAGGEGNIQYF | TGTGCCAGCTCGGCAGGCGGGGAAGGGAACATTCAGTACTTC
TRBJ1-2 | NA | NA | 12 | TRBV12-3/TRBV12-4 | CASSFREAGYTF | TGTGCCAGCAGTTTCAGGGAGGCTGGCTACACCTTC
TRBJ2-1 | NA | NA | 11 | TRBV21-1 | CASSQYNEQFF | TGTGCCAGCAGCCAATACAATGAGCAGTTCTTC
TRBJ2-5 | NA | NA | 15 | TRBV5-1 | CASRPIQGGTETQYF | TGCGCCAGCAGACCGATACAGGGTGGTACGGAGACCCAGTACTTC
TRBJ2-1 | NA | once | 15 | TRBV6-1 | CASSESGPGQREQFF | TGTGCCAGCAGTGAATCAGGTCCGGGACAACGGGAGCAGTTCTTC
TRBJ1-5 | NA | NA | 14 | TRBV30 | CAWRGGDTGQPQHF | TGTGCCTGGCGGGGGGGGGACACAGGTCAGCCCCAGCATTTT
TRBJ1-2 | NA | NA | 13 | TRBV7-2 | CASSLTDEGGYTF | TGTGCCAGCAGCCTAACCGACGAGGGCGGCTACACCTTC
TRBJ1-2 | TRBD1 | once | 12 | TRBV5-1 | CASSGQGSGYTF | TGCGCCAGCTCTGGACAGGGAAGTGGCTACACCTTC
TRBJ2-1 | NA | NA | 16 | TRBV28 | CASSSVVRVGYNEQFF | TGTGCCAGCAGTTCCGTTGTCAGGGTGGGGTACAATGAGCAGTTCTTC
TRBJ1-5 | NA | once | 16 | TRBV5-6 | CASSLLLGEINQPQHF | TGTGCCAGCAGCTTGCTCCTAGGGGAAATCAATCAGCCCCAGCATTTT
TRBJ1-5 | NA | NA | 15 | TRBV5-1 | CASSLGREGNQPQHF | TGCGCCAGCAGCTTGGGCAGGGAAGGCAATCAGCCCCAGCATTTT
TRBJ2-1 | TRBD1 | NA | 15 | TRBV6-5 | CASSYLGQGNNEQFF | TGTGCCAGCAGTTACCTGGGACAGGGAAATAATGAGCAGTTCTTC
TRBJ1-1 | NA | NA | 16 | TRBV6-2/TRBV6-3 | CASSYSGGARVTEAFF | TGTGCCAGCAGTTACTCGGGGGGGGCGCGGGTCACTGAAGCTTTCTTT
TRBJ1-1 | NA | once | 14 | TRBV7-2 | CASSLDRTPTEAFF | TGTGCCAGCAGCTTAGATAGGACACCCACTGAAGCTTTCTTT
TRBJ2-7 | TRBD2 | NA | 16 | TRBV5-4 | CASSLRLAGALGEQYF | TGTGCCAGCAGCCTCAGACTAGCGGGGGCCCTAGGGGAGCAGTACTTC
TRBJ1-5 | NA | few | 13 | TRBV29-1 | CSVGGGRDQPQHF | TGCAGCGTCGGGGGGGGGCGAGACCAGCCCCAGCATTTT
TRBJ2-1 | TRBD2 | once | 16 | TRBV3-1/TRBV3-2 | CASSQDGSSGRSEQFF | TGTGCCAGCAGCCAAGATGGGTCTAGCGGGAGGAGTGAGCAGTTCTTC
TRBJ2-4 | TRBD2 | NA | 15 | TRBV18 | CASSPGLAGGGIQYF | TGTGCCAGCTCACCCGGGCTAGCGGGAGGTGGCATTCAGTACTTC
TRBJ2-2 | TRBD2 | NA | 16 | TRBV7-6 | CASSQLAGVDTGELFF | TGTGCCAGCAGCCAGCTAGCGGGGGTCGACACCGGGGAGCTGTTTTTT
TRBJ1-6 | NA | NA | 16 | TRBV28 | CASRPSPGSYNSPLHF | TGTGCCAGCAGACCCAGCCCCGGGAGCTATAATTCACCCCTCCACTTT
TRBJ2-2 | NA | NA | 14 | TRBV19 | CASSISGNTGELFF | TGTGCCAGTAGTATATCAGGGAACACCGGGGAGCTGTTTTTT
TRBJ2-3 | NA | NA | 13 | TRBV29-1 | CSVDRTSTDTQYF | TGCAGCGTTGACAGGACTAGCACAGATACGCAGTATTTT
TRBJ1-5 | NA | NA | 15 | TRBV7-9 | CASSLGQGLNQPQHF | TGTGCCAGCAGCTTAGGGCAGGGCCTCAATCAGCCCCAGCATTTT
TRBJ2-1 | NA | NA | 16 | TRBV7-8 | CASSLMTGASYNEQFF | TGTGCCAGCAGCCTGATGACTGGGGCCTCCTACAATGAGCAGTTCTTC